The clone carrying this T cell receptor (beta chain) showed up just a few times. Its cognate antigen is unknown. The entry originates in a study of pediatric ulcerative colitis. Whole-study results and caveats: Compared with controls, ulcerative colitis showed greater blood-rectum clone sharing.

The CDR3 has 14 amino acids. Trimming removed 5 bases at V and 4 bases at J, with 12 bases between. The germline V gene encodes CDR1 LNHDA and CDR2 SQIVND (reference sequence). Sequencing used immunoSEQ multiplex PCR; TCRdb keeps in-frame clones, though not all of them. The data contain approximately 5,600 clones, 70% to 90% of them singletons. Sequenced: blood. This rearrangement joins TRBV19 to TRBJ1-5; a possible D gene is TRBD1 (6 bases). The receptor comes from a boy aged 5-17 years with mild ulcerative colitis. The CDR3: CASSGGGRNQPQHF. DNA for the CDR3: TGTGCCAGTAGTGGAGGGGGTAGGAATCAGCCCCAGCATTTT.